This entry lists 10 T cell receptor beta chains sequenced from one sample in a study of neurological immune-mediated disorders. TCRdb redid the calling of the 5' RACE reads with MiXCR, one entry per CDR3 protein. The sample contains under 80,000 distinct CDR3 sequences, about 4% of which appear only once. Material: PBMCs. The receptors originated from a man aged 25-45 years with multiple sclerosis.

V gene TRBV15 combines with J gene TRBJ2-1; 10 bases line up with TRBD2. The CDR3 spans 16 residues. Germline V lookup: CDR1 LNHNV, CDR2 YYDKDF (reference sequence). The junction had 5 bases not matched to a gene; V was cut back by 4 bases and J by 2 bases. CDR3 sequence (DNA): TGTGCCACCAGCACCGGACTAGCGGCTACCTACAATGAGCAGTTCTTC. Translation: CATSTGLAATYNEQFF.

This clonotype was seen ten or more times. CDR3 in DNA: TGCGCCAGCAGCTTGGCAGGGGCTCGCTACCAAGAGACCCAGTACTTC. Translating it yields CASSLAGARYQETQYF. The V and J genes are TRBV5-1 and TRBJ2-5, with D maybe TRBD1 (6 bases). The CDR3 extends over 16 amino acids. Deletions cut 0 bases from V and 0 bases from J, with 12 bases between. Per germline, CDR1 SGHRS and CDR2 YFSETQ.

This clonotype has only a few counts. The chain uses TRBV29-1 and TRBJ2-5; D uncertain. The CDR3 covers 12 residues. V lost 3 bases and J 5 bases, leaving 10 bases between the germline ends. Germline CDR1 reads SQVTM; CDR2 reads ANQGSEA. CDR3 amino acids: CSVDWASETQYF. CDR3 DNA sequence: TGCAGCGTTGACTGGGCGTCGGAGACCCAGTACTTC.

This clonotype was detected ten times or more. This chain links TRBV5-1 with TRBJ1-1; 9 positions agree with TRBD1. Germline V gene lookup returns CDR1 SGHRS and CDR2 YFSETQ. J gave up 10 bases and V 6 bases, and 13 bases lay outside the gene matches. The CDR3 covers 14 residues. CDR3 sequence: CASTQDRGVFGAFF. DNA of the CDR3: TGCGCCAGCACCCAGGACAGGGGAGTATTTGGAGCTTTCTTT.

This clonotype was recorded many times. The chain employs TRBV12-3 or TRBV12-4 and TRBJ2-3; D is unresolved. V lost 6 bases and J 1 base, leaving 14 bases between the germline ends. This CDR3 region has 15 residues. The chain's CDR3 is CASSPGPPRTDTQYF. For the CDR3, the DNA is TGTGCCAGCAGCCCCGGGCCACCCCGCACAGATACGCAGTATTTT.

The sample holds many counts of this clonotype. The chain has TRBV5-4 and TRBJ2-1; weak D call: TRBD1 (5 bases). This CDR3 is 12 amino acids long. Looked up from germline, CDR1 is SGHNT and CDR2 is YYREEE (reference sequence). V lost 2 bases to trimming and J lost 15 bases, with 15 bases between them. The CDR3 DNA follows: TGTGCCAGCAGCTTAGACGGAAGAAGGGGGTTCTTC. This encodes CASSLDGRRGFF.

This clonotype came up many times. This chain joins TRBV20-1 and TRBJ2-5; D unresolved. V gave up 5 bases and J gave up 3 bases, with 13 bases separating them. This CDR3 has 13 residues. Germline assignment: CDR1 DFQATT and CDR2 SNEGSKA (reference sequence). The CDR3 DNA follows: TGCAGTGCTGGATTAACAACAAAAGAGACCCAGTACTTC. Protein sequence: CSAGLTTKETQYF.

This clonotype occurred many times. The rearrangement joins TRBV6-2 or TRBV6-3 to TRBJ1-1, with a weak D call TRBD1 (6 bases). Per the germline V gene, CDR1 is MNHEY and CDR2 is SVGEGT. The CDR3 runs to 14 residues. Trimming cost V 6 bases and J 3 bases, with 14 bases left between them. The CDR3 is CASSRRGRDTEAFF. In DNA, the CDR3 is TGTGCCAGCAGCCGGAGGGGGAGGGACACTGAAGCTTTCTTT.

This clonotype occurred many times. The chain uses TRBV20-1 and TRBJ2-1, with D unresolved. Trimming left V 0 bases short and J 4 bases short, with 10 bases between. This CDR3 spans 14 amino acids. Germline CDR1 and CDR2: DFQATT and SNEGSKA (reference sequence). The CDR3 loop is CSARDTPGYNEQFF. In DNA, the CDR3 is TGCAGTGCTAGAGATACTCCGGGTTACAATGAGCAGTTCTTC.

The table lists this clonotype with many counts. The J gene is TRBJ2-7, the V gene TRBV20-1; TRBD1 aligns across 9 bases. Unmatched junction bases numbered 8, after V lost 0 bases and J lost 8 bases. The CDR3 is made up of 14 amino acids. Germline lookup yields CDR1 DFQATT and CDR2 SNEGSKA (reference sequence). CDR3: CSARDMGQGEKQYF. The CDR3 DNA sequence: TGCAGTGCTAGAGATATGGGACAGGGTGAAAAGCAGTACTTC.